This entry is about one T cell receptor (beta chain). This receptor's antigen is unknown. A much bigger clone sits one base away, suggesting this may be a read error. These data belong to a study of T cells in Graves' hyperthyroidism and ophthalmopathy (dated by TCRdb to between 2018 and 2021). With respect to the entire study: Peripheral blood was sampled at the time of initial diagnosis, prior to any treatment. TCR V-J signatures able to tell the groups apart were searched for in a discovery cohort of some 100 patients, of whom more than 40 had Graves' ophthalmopathy and around 57 had stable Graves' hyperthyroidism. Prospective prediction of ophthalmopathy was tested in an independent validation cohort of 18 to 20 hyperthyroidism patients and 17 patients who later progressed to ophthalmopathy. For training and testing, the 100 or so patients in the discovery cohort were randomly divided in a 7:3 ratio. In several Graves' hyperthyroidism patients, the study also compared T-cell repertoires from thyroid tissue with T-cell repertoires from blood. Once sampling was done, hyperthyroidism patients were given methimazole at a starting dose of 30 mg daily, whereas ophthalmopathy patients were given high-dose intravenous methylprednisolone. The paper reports TCR Vbeta CDR3 sequencing of 130 to 150 peripheral blood samples: approximately 41 ophthalmopathy, over 70 hyperthyroidism and approximately 17 progressor patients.

The CDR3 sequence holds 13 residues, the cysteine and phenylalanine included. CDR3 DNA only is kept here, 39 bases in frame from base 1. Taken from the germline V gene, the CDR1 and CDR2 loops are SGHTA and FQGNSA. V is shortened by 2 bases, J by 12 bases, and the region joining them spans 14 bases. TCR beta CDR3 regions were amplified from RNA transcripts. The first round of RT-PCR for the TCR CDR3 was performed with the HTBI primer set and the Qiagen OneStep RT-PCR kit. Libraries were constructed in a second round of multiplex PCR, after which size selection and purification were performed. The libraries were sequenced on an Illumina HiSeq2000 using paired-end 100 bp reads. On the authors' methods: SOAPnuke was used to process the raw data, with reads discarded if the reads contained adapters or uncalled bases, had a mean Phred below 15, or lacked an exact constant-primer or identifier match. COPE v1.2.5 was used to merge high-quality paired reads, and clonotypes were defined as unique nucleotide sequences. MiTCR v1.1 was used to align clonotypes to the IMGT TRBV, TRBD and TRBJ reference segments. Analysis was restricted to V-J combinations with a frequency above 0.0001, which covered 99% to 99.2% of repertoires. The TCS score was defined as the ratio of F50 (clonal expansion) to E x V (chaos), calculated using BLOSUM62-based TCRdist between CDR3 peptides within each V-J. Welch's t-statistics and random forest reduced roughly 530 V-J features to some 14, which were used in a naive Bayes classifier (R e1071). The raw public reads went through TCRdb reprocessing: fastp at Q25, MiXCR clone calling, in-frame beta chains kept. Every distinct CDR3 protein forms one entry, paired with its most common genes and DNA. The V and J calls and clone size are TCRdb's, not the authors'. The sample has about 720,000 distinct CDR3 sequences on record, about a sixth of them singletons. Around 7.7% of the sample is held by the ten biggest clonotypes.

The paper as a whole reports these results and caveats: Ophthalmopathy was separated from stable hyperthyroidism by a 13 V-J signature model, with roughly 88% sensitivity and roughly 81% specificity obtained in cross-validation and 80%/75% obtained in testing. During validation, the model predicted progression to ophthalmopathy a median of around 6 months ahead of onset, with 60% to 71% sensitivity and more than 72% specificity. Most expanded thyroid clonotypes (frequency above 0.001) were also detected in blood, a finding suggesting that blood repertoires may reflect thyroid immune responses. Sample size was not statistically predetermined, and blinding of investigators to group allocation was not performed.

Stable Graves' hyperthyroidism was defined as the absence of progression to ophthalmopathy over 18 months of follow-up. Hyperthyroidism patients were aged 18 to 65 years and newly diagnosed, with disease duration of less than 2 months. Exclusion was applied to patients with uncontrolled infections, other autoimmune diseases, pregnancy or lactation. Diagnoses were established on the basis of clinical symptoms, serum thyroxine and TRAb, thyroid ultrasound, and orbital computed tomography. PBMCs were separated from about 10 ml of fresh peripheral blood using Ficoll-Paque density gradient centrifugation. Total RNA was extracted using Trizol reagent, and RNA quality was assessed on an Agilent 2100 Bioanalyzer.

Here the chain combines TRBV7-2 and TRBJ2-1, and possibly TRBD2, on 5 matching bases. This clonotype originated in a man in his late teens or twenties with Graves' hyperthyroidism. Input material: blood. The CDR3: CASSLITWEWQFF. In nucleotides, the sequence is TGTGCCAGCAGCTTAATCACCTGGGAGTGGCAGTTCTTC. This CDR3, with the reference TRBV7-2 and TRBJ2-1 proteins standing in past its ends, gives the full variable domain GAGVSQSPSNKVTEKGKDVELRCDPISGHTALYWYRQSLGQGLEFLIYFQGNSAPDKSGLPSDRFSAERTGGSVSTLTIQRTQQEDSAVYLCASSLITWEWQFFGPGTRLTVL.